This is a list of T cell receptor beta chains from one sample in a study of blood T cell repertoires in COVID-19. Assay: immunoSEQ multiplex PCR; the TCRdb copy retains only in-frame clones and omits some. The table shows about 240,000 clones, with roughly 83% occurring only once. What was sequenced was peripheral blood. Receptors originate from an elderly man with acute or convalescent COVID-19. Both conserved end residues are part of each CDR3. A D gene is named only where the DNA matches it firmly. Clone sizes are given selectively: once, few, many, or a class where the clone is expanded.

cdr3_nt cdr3_aa j_call d_call v_call cdr3_length clone_size
TGTGCCAGCGACGTCGGACAGGGAACCTACGAGCAGTACTTC CASDVGQGTYEQYF TRBJ2-7 TRBD1 TRBV25-1 14 -
TGTGCCAGCACCCTATCGGTGATGAACACTGAAGCTTTCTTT CASTLSVMNTEAFF TRBJ1-1 - TRBV11-2 14 -
TGCGCCAGCAGCTTCGATAGCGCAGATACGCAGTATTTT CASSFDSADTQYF TRBJ2-3 - TRBV5-1 13 -
TGTGCCAGCAGCTTAGTTAGCGGGGGGGCTTACGAGCAGTACTTC CASSLVSGGAYEQYF TRBJ2-7 TRBD2 TRBV7-2 15 -
TGTGCCAGCAGCAAAGGGGGACAAAACACCGGGGAGCTGTTTTTT CASSKGGQNTGELFF TRBJ2-2 - TRBV21-1 15 few
TGTGCCAGCAGCTTAGAGTGGGCTAGCGGGGATACGCAGTATTTT CASSLEWASGDTQYF TRBJ2-3 TRBD2 TRBV7-2 15 -
TGCGCCAGCAGCTCCGGGACAGGGCGGAACACTGAAGCTTTCTTT CASSSGTGRNTEAFF TRBJ1-1 TRBD1 TRBV5-1 15 -
TGCGCCAGCAGCCAATCCCAGGGTGGAACCTACGAGCAGTACTTC CASSQSQGGTYEQYF TRBJ2-7 - TRBV4-1 15 -
TGTGCCAGCAGCTTAGATACAGGGGTGACCGGGGAGCTGTTTTTT CASSLDTGVTGELFF TRBJ2-2 TRBD1 TRBV7-2 15 once
TGTGCCAGCAGGCCTAGCGGGAGGGCTTCCGAGCAGTACTTC CASRPSGRASEQYF TRBJ2-7 TRBD2 TRBV6-5 14 -
TGTGCCAGCAGCTTAGGACCTCCGGGACTAGCGGGAGAGGCCGGGGAGCTGTTTTTT CASSLGPPGLAGEAGELFF TRBJ2-2 TRBD2 TRBV11-3 19 few
TGCGCCAGCAGCTTTGGACAGCTAGAGACCCAGTACTTC CASSFGQLETQYF TRBJ2-5 - TRBV5-1 13 -
TGCAGCGTTGTGACAGTCGGGAACACCATATATTTT CSVVTVGNTIYF TRBJ1-3 - TRBV29-1 12 -
TGTGCCAGCAGTACCCCGGGACAGGGAGATGGCTACACCTTC CASSTPGQGDGYTF TRBJ1-2 TRBD1 TRBV9 14 few
TGTGCTAGCAGTGGGGATGGGGGACTCTTTATCAGCACAGATACGCAGTATTTT CASSGDGGLFISTDTQYF TRBJ2-3 - TRBV7-7 18 once
TGTGCCAGCATAGGTATGGAGAATGGCTACACCTTC CASIGMENGYTF TRBJ1-2 - TRBV28 12 -
TGTGCCATCAGTGTTTCGACAGGACGAGGGGAAGCTTTCTTT CAISVSTGRGEAFF TRBJ1-1 - TRBV10-3 14 -
TGTGCCAGCAGGAACAGGGGGGAAGAATCTGGGGCCAACGTCCTGACTTTC CASRNRGEESGANVLTF TRBJ2-6 TRBD1 TRBV28 17 -
TGTGCCAGCAGATCCCCGGGACAGGGGTTAGGCTACACCTTC CASRSPGQGLGYTF TRBJ1-2 TRBD1 TRBV28 14 -
TGCGCCAGCAGCCGGAGATGGGACAGGGAAGGGGAAAAACTGTTTTTT CASSRRWDREGEKLFF TRBJ1-4 TRBD1 TRBV4-1 16 -
TGTGCCAGCAGCCCCCAACCGGCGGGGATTAGCACAGATACGCAGTATTTT CASSPQPAGISTDTQYF TRBJ2-3 - TRBV2 17 -
TGTGCCACGGCTAGCGGGAGGTATAATGAGCAGTTCTTC CATASGRYNEQFF TRBJ2-1 TRBD2 TRBV12-3/TRBV12-4 13 -
TGTGCCAGCAGCGTAGTCGAGGATACGCAGTATTTT CASSVVEDTQYF TRBJ2-3 - TRBV9 12 once
TGCGCCAGCAGCTTGAGGGCCACAGGGGGCACAGATACGCAGTATTTT CASSLRATGGTDTQYF TRBJ2-3 TRBD1 TRBV5-1 16 -
TGTGCCACCAGTGACCATGGACAGGGTCGCACTGAAGCTTTCTTT CATSDHGQGRTEAFF TRBJ1-1 TRBD1 TRBV24-1 15 few
TGCGCCAGCAGCCCGCAGGGCTACAATGAGCAGTTCTTC CASSPQGYNEQFF TRBJ2-1 - TRBV5-1 13 -
TGTGCCAGCAGCTTCAGGGTCGGGGAGACCCAGTACTTC CASSFRVGETQYF TRBJ2-5 - TRBV7-2 13 once
TGTGCCAGCAGCCCAGGGGGCGGTGAGCAGTTCTTC CASSPGGGEQFF TRBJ2-1 TRBD1 TRBV11-2 12 -
TGTGCCAGCAGTGAAGGCGCTAGCCGGACCGGGGAGCTGTTTTTT CASSEGASRTGELFF TRBJ2-2 - TRBV6-1 15 -
TGCGCCAGCAGCAGCGGGGTCAAGCGGTTCTTC CASSSGVKRFF TRBJ2-1 TRBD2 TRBV5-1 11 -
TGTGCCAGCTCGGTGTCCCCGACAGGGGGTTTGGCTTTCTTT CASSVSPTGGLAFF TRBJ1-1 TRBD1 TRBV27 14 -
TGTGCCAGCAGCCGGCAGGGGGATCACTATGGCTACACCTTC CASSRQGDHYGYTF TRBJ1-2 TRBD1 TRBV3-1/TRBV3-2 14 -
TGTGCCAGCAGGATGGAGGCGGTTGAAGCTTTCTTT CASRMEAVEAFF TRBJ1-1 - TRBV6-5 12 -
TGTGCCAGCAGCCCCCCCCCGGGACAGGCGCTGAAAGCTTTCTTT CASSPPPGQALKAFF TRBJ1-1 TRBD1 TRBV9 15 -
TGTGCCAGCAGCTTAGGGGGACTAGCGGGGCGATACAATGAGCAGTTCTTC CASSLGGLAGRYNEQFF TRBJ2-1 TRBD2 TRBV7-9 17 once